This T cell receptor (beta chain) was captured by sequencing in a study of blood T cell repertoires in COVID-19 (dated by TCRdb to about 2020). Study-level background: The collaborator samples originated in the United States, Italy and Spain and spanned the acute and convalescent phases of COVID-19. The prospective study material was composed of cDNA or gDNA derived from T cells, B-cell-depleted T cells, or PBMCs. The dataset comprised deeply sampled blood TCRbeta repertoires from subjects exposed to, actively infected with, or recovered from COVID-19. The repertoires were released in a freely available public database intended as a resource for research on the immune response to SARS-CoV-2. Samples came from the ongoing ImmuneRACE study (first 160 participants) plus 1,254 subjects from 6 global collaborators. The sample metadata nearly always contained a de-identified subject ID, COVID-19 status, age in years and sex. Where available, HLA class I and class II types were obtained from metadata supplied by the sample provider rather than from assay-based typing. Results the study describes overall, beyond this receptor: How much clinical and demographic metadata was included differed by source and by participant, and the metadata was provided uncurated.

Trimming accounts for 0 bases at V and 10 bases at J, while the number of junction bases matched to no gene is 8. The CDR3 runs 16 residues from the cysteine to the phenylalanine. Just the 48-base CDR3 DNA is kept, in frame starting at base 1. According to the germline V gene, CDR1 reads LGHNA and CDR2 reads YNFKEQ. In regard to this clone: Its cognate antigen has yet to be identified. The record has no base qualities; no much larger clone is one base away.

TCRbeta CDR3 regions were amplified from genomic DNA by means of the immunoSEQ Assay, a bias-controlled multiplex PCR. On the authors' methods: Nucleated cell counts per sample were estimated from amplification of reference gene primers within the assay. Sequence reads were collapsed and filtered to measure the absolute abundance of every unique TCRbeta CDR3 rearrangement. For each sample, productive Simpson clonality was calculated by taking the square root of Simpson's diversity index across productive rearrangements. Here the immuneACCESS table is served through TCRdb, limited to in-frame sequences with V and J called. Missing clones are a known gap in these copies; in checked studies unresolved V genes cover under half, and the rest lacks a known reason. V, J and clone size were drawn from that table, and D and trimming were deduced from the DNA. This sample is represented by about 90,000 clones; approximately 89% of them were singletons. Roughly 15% of the sample is in the top ten clones.

Whole blood was collected in K2EDTA tubes by collaborating institutions according to the institutions' own protocols. For TCRbeta analysis, collaborator samples were shipped as frozen whole blood, as isolated PBMCs, or as DNA extracted from either sample type. The TCR originated in a human donor in a cohort sampled during active COVID-19. The sequenced sample was peripheral blood. The rearrangement combines TRBV4-2 with TRBJ1-6; 8 central bases correspond to TRBD1. The nucleotides are TGTGCCAGCAGCCAAGAGAGTGACAGGGGTGGATCACCCCTCCACTTT. Its coded protein is CASSQESDRGGSPLHF.